This TCR beta chain was sequenced for a study of Ad26.COV2.S vaccination and SARS-CoV-2 variants. The method was immunoSEQ multiplex PCR; TCRdb's version includes in-frame clones alone and lacks a portion of them. The sample contains about 350,000 clones, less than 90% of which appear only once. The treatment: some 20 received Ad26.COV2.S at low or high dose, single or two shots; 5 received placebo; per-sample allocation not given. The samples were gathered on day 63 after the first injection of vaccine or placebo. V gave up 8 bases and J gave up 7 bases; unmatched junction bases: 11. The germline CDR1 and CDR2 sequences are SQVTM and ANQGSEA. The CDR3 has 12 residues.

The specimen comprised peripheral blood, sampled in a trial of Ad26.COV2.S vaccine versus placebo. The chain carries TRBV29-1 and TRBJ2-7, with 7 bases that match TRBD2. The TCR was taken from a person between 18 and 59 years old who received the Ad26.COV2.S COVID-19 vaccine or a placebo. CDR3 nucleotide sequence: TGCAGCTCAACGGGGGGTCTGGGGGAGCAGTACTTC. Encoded protein: CSSTGGLGEQYF.